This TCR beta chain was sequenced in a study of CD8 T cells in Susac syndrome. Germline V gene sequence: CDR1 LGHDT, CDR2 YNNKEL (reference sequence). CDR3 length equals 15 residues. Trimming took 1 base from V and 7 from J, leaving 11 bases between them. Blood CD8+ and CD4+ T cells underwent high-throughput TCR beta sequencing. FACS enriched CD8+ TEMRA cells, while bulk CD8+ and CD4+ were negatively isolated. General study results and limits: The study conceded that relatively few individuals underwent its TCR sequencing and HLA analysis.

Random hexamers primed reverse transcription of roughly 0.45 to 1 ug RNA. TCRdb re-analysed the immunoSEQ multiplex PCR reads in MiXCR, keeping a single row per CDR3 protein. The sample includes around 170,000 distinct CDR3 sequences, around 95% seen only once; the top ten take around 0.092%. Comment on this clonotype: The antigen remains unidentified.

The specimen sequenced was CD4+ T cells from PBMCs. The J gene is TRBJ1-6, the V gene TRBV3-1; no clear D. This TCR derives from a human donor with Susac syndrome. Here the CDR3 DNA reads TGTGCCAGCAGCCAAGGGAAAGGGTTCAATTCACCCCTCCACTTT. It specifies CASSQGKGFNSPLHF.